This TCR beta chain was sequenced for a study of cytomegalovirus exposure and HLA in healthy donors. Notes on this clone: Its antigen is not identified.

Deletions cut 4 bases from V and 0 bases from J, with 8 bases between. Germline V CDR1 and CDR2: SGHRS, YFSETQ. This CDR3 region has 14 residues. The PCR contained 60 Vbeta and 13 Jbeta primers. TCRdb's copy holds only in-frame clones and misses some; the assay was immunoSEQ multiplex PCR. Among 65,000 to 95,000 clones listed, approximately 79% were seen once. Findings of the study overall: Later analysis showed most CMV-associated TCR beta chains appearing HLA-restricted. A later analysis linked a missense variant in DCLRE1C to the trimming of TCR beta V and J genes.

The source of this sequence is a human donor in good health. The V and J genes are TRBV5-1 and TRBJ2-1; D is ambiguous. Sequencing was carried out using PBMCs. The CDR3 region is CASSPEDSYNEQFF. The CDR3 DNA follows: TGCGCCAGCAGCCCTGAGGACTCCTACAATGAGCAGTTCTTC.